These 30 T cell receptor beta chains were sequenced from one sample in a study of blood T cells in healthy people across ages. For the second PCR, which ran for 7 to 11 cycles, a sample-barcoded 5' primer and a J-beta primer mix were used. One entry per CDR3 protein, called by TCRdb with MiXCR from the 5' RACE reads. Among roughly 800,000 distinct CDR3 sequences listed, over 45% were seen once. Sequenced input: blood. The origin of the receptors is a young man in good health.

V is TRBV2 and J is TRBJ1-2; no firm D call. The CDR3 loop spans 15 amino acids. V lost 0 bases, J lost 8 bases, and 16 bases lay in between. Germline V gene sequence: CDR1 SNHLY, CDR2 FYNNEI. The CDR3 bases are TGTGCCAGCAGTGAAGCGCTAATGACGGATAAGGGCTACACCTTC. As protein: CASSEALMTDKGYTF.

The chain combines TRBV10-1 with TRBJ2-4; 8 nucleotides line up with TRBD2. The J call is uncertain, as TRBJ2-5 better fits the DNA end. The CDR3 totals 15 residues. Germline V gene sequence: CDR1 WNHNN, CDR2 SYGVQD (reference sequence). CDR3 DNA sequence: TGCGCCAGCAGTGAAGGTGGGACTAGGCGAGAGACCCAGTACTTC. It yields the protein CASSEGGTRRETQYF.

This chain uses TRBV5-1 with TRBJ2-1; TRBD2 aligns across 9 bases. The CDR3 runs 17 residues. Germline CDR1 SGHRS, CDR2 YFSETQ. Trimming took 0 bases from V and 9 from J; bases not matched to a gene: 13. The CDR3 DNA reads TGCGCCAGCAGCTTGGCGGGTGGTAGCGGGGGAACGGCTGAGCAGTTCTTC. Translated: CASSLAGGSGGTAEQFF.

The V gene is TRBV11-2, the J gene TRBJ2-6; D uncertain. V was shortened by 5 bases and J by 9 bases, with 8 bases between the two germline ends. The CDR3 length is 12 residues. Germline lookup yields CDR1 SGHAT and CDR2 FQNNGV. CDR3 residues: CASSQNRNVLTF. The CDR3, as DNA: TGTGCCAGCAGCCAGAACCGCAACGTCCTGACTTTC.

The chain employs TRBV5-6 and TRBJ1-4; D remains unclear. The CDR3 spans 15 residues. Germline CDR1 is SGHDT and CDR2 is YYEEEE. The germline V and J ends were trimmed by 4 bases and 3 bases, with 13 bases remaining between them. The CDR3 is CASSRTWASNEKLFF. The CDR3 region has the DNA TGTGCCAGCAGCCGAACGTGGGCATCTAATGAAAAACTGTTTTTT.

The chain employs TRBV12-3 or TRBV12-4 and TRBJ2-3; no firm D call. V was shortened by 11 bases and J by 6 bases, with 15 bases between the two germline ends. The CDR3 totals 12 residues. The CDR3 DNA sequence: TGTGCCCCCCGGTGGGCGCGGGATACGCAGTATTTT. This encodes CAPRWARDTQYF.

CDR3 sequence: CASSVNPDTLNSPLHF. The CDR3 coding sequence is TGTGCCAGCAGCGTCAACCCGGACACCTTAAATTCACCCCTCCACTTT. This chain uses TRBV9 with TRBJ1-6; D may be TRBD1 (5 bases). Looked up from germline, CDR1 is SGDLS and CDR2 is YYNGEE. CDR3 length equals 16 residues. Trimming pared 2 bases from V and 7 bases from J, leaving 16 bases between. Full variable domain (missing parts from reference TRBV9 and TRBJ1-6): DSGVTQTPKHLITATGQRVTLRCSPRSGDLSVYWYQQSLDQGLQFLIQYYNGEERAKGNILERFSAQQFPDLHSELNLSSLELGDSALYFCASSVNPDTLNSPLHFGNGTRLTVT.

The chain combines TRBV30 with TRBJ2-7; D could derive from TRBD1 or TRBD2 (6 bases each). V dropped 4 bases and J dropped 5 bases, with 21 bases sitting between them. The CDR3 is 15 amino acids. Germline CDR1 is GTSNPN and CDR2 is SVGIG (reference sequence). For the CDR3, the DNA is TGTGCCTGGATGACCCTCGGGACGGGGGCTCACGAGCAGTACTTC. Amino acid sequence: CAWMTLGTGAHEQYF.

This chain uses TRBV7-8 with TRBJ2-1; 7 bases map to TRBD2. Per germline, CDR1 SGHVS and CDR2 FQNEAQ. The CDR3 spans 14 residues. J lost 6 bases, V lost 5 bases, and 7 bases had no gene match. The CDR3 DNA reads TGTGCCAGCAGCACCCGGACTAGTCGCAATGAGCAGTTCTTC. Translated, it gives CASSTRTSRNEQFF.

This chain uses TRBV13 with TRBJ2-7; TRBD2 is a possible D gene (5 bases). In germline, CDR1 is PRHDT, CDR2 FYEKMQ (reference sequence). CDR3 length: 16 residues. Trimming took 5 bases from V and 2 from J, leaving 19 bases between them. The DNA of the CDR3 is TGTGCCAGCAGCGACCGGACGGCCACAGCGGCCTACGAGCAGTACTTC. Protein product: CASSDRTATAAYEQYF. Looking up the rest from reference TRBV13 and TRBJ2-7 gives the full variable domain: AAGVIQSPRHLIKEKRETATLKCYPIPRHDTVYWYQQGPGQDPQFLISFYEKMQSDKGSIPDRFSAQQFSDYHSELNMSSLELGDSALYFCASSDRTATAAYEQYFGPGTRLTVT.

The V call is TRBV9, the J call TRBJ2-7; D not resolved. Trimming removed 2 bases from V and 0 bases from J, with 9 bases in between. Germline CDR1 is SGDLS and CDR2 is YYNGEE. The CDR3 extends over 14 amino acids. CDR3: CASSVIQLSYEQYF. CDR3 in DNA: TGTGCCAGCAGCGTTATTCAGCTCTCCTACGAGCAGTACTTC.

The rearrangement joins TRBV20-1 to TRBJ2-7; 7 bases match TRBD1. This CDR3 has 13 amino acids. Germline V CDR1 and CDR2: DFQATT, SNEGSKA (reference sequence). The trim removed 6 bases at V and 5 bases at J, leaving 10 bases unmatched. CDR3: CSAEPGGLDEQYF. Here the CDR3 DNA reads TGCAGTGCCGAACCAGGGGGTCTCGACGAGCAGTACTTC.

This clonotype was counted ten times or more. The DNA for the CDR3 is TGTGCCATCAGTGAACAGACCGATGGCTACACCTTC. This gives the protein CAISEQTDGYTF. This sequence joins TRBV10-3 and TRBJ1-2; D is unresolved. This CDR3 is 12 amino acids long. V was clipped by 3 bases and J by 6 bases, with 8 bases between them. Germline V gene sequence: CDR1 ENHRY, CDR2 SYGVKD.

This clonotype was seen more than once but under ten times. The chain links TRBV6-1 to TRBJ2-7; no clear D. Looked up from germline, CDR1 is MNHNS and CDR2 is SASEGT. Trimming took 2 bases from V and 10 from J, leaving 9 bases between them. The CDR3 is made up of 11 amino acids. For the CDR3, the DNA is TGTGCCAGCAGTGAACGCAGGTTACAGTACTTC. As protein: CASSERRLQYF.

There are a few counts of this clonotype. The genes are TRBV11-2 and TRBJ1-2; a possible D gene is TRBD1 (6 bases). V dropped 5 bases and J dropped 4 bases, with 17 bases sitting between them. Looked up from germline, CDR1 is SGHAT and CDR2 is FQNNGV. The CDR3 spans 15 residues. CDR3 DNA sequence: TGTGCCAGCAGCCCCCAACTCGGACAGAGCTATGGCTACACCTTC. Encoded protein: CASSPQLGQSYGYTF.

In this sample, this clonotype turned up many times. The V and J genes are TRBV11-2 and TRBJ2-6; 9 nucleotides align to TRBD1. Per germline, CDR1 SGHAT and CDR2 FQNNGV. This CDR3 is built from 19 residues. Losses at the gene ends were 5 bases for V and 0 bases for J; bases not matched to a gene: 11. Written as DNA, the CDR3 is TGTGCCAGCAGCCCTATCCCGGGACAGGGATACTCTGGGGCCAACGTCCTGACTTTC. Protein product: CASSPIPGQGYSGANVLTF.

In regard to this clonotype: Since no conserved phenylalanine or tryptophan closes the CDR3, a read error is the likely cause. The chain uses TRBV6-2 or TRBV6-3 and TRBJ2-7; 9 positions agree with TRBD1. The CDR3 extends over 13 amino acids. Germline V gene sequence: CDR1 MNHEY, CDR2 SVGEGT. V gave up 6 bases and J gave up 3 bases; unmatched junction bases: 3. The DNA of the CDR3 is TGTGCCAGCAGGGGACAGGGAGGCTACGAGCAGTACTTG. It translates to CASRGQGGYEQYL.

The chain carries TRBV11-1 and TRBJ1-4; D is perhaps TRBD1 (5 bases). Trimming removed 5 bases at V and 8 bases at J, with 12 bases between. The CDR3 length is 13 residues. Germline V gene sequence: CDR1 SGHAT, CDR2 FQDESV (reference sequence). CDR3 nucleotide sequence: TGTGCCAGCAGCGTCTTCAGGGCAGAAAAACTGTTTTTT. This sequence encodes CASSVFRAEKLFF.

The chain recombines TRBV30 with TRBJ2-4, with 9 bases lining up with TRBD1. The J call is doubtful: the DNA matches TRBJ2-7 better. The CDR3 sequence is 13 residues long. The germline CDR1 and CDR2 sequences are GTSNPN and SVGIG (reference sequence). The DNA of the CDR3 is TGTGCCTGTCTGGGACAGGGCCTCTACGAGCAGTACTTC. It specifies CACLGQGLYEQYF.

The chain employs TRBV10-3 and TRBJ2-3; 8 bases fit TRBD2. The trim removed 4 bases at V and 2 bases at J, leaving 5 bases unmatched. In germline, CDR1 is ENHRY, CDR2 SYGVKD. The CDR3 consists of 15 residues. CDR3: CAISASGGFTDTQYF. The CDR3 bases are TGTGCCATCAGTGCCTCGGGAGGGTTCACAGATACGCAGTATTTT.

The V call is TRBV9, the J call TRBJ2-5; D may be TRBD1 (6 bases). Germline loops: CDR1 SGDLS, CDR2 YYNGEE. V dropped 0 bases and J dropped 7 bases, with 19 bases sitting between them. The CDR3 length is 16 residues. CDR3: CASSVAPRQDQGTQYF. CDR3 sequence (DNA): TGTGCCAGCAGCGTAGCCCCGAGACAGGACCAGGGGACCCAGTACTTC.

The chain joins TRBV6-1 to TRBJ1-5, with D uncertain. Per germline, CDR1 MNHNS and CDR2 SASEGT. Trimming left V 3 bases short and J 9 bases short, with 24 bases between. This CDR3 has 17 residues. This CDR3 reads CASSDNPKSFARVPQHF. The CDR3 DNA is TGTGCCAGCAGTGATAACCCGAAGTCTTTCGCCCGCGTGCCCCAGCATTTT.

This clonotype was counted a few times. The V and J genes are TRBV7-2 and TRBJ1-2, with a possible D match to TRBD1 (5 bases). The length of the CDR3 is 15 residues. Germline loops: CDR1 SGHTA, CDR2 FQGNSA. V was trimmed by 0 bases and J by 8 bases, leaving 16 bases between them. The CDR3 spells CASSLALNQGGGYTF. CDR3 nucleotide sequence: TGTGCCAGCAGCTTAGCTCTTAACCAGGGTGGGGGCTACACCTTC.

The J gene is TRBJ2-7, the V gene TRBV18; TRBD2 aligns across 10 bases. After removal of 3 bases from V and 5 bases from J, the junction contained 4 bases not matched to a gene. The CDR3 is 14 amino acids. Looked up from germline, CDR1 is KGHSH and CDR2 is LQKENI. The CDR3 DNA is TGTGCCAGCTCACCCCCTAGCGGGAGAGACGAGCAGTACTTC. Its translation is CASSPPSGRDEQYF. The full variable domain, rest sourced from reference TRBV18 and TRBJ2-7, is NAGVMQNPRHLVRRRGQEARLRCSPMKGHSHVYWYRQLPEEGLKFMVYLQKENIIDESGMPKERFSAEFPKEGPSILRIQQVVRGDSAAYFCASSPPSGRDEQYFGPGTRLTVT.

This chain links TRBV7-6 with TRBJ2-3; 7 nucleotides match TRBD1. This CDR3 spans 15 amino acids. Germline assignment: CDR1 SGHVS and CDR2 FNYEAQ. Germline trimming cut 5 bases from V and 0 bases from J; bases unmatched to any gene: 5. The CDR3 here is CASSGRDSSTDTQYF. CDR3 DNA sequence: TGTGCCAGCAGCGGCCGGGACAGCAGCACAGATACGCAGTATTTT.

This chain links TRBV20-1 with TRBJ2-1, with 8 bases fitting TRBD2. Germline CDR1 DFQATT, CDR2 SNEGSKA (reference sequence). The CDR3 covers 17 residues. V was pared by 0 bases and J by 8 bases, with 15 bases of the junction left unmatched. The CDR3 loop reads CSARDPRIAGILDEQFF. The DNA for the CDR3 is TGCAGTGCTAGAGATCCTCGGATAGCGGGGATATTAGATGAGCAGTTCTTC.

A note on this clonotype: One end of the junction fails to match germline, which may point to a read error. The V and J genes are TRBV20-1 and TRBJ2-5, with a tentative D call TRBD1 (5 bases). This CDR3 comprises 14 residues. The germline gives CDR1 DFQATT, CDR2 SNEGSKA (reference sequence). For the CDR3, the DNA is TGCAGTGCTAGACCCTGGGGCTTCCAAGAGGCCCAGTACTTC. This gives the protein CSARPWGFQEAQYF.

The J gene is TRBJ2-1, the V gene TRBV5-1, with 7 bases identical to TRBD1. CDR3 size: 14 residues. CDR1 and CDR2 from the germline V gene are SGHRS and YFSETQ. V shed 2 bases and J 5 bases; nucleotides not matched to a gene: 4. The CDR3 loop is CASSFGQDNNEQFF. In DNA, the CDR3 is TGCGCCAGCAGCTTCGGACAGGATAACAATGAGCAGTTCTTC.

The CDR3 loop is CASSYSPSGVQETQYF. In nucleotides, the CDR3 is TGTGCCAGCAGTTACTCTCCTAGCGGAGTCCAAGAGACCCAGTACTTC. The V call is TRBV6-2 or TRBV6-3, the J call TRBJ2-4; 7 bases match TRBD2. The DNA end favors TRBJ2-5, so the J call may be wrong. Germline CDR1 reads MNHEY; CDR2 reads SVGEGT. The CDR3 has 16 residues.

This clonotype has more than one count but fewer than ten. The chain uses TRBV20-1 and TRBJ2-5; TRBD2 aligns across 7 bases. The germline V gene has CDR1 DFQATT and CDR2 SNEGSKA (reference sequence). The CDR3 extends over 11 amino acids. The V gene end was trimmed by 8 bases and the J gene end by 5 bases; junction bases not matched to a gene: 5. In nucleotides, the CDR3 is TGCAGTCCTCAGGGAGGGGAGACCCAGTACTTC. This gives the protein CSPQGGETQYF.